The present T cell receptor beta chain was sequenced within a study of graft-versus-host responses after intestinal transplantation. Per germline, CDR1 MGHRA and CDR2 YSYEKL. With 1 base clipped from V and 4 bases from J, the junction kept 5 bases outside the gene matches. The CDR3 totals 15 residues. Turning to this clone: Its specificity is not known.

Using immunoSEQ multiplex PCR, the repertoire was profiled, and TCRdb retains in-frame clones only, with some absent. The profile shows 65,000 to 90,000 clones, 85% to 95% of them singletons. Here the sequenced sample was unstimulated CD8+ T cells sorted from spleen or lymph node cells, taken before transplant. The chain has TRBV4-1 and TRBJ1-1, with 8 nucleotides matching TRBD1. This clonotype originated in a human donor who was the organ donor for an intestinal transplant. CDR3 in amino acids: CASSQGPRGLTEAFF. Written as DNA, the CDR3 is TGCGCCAGCAGCCAAGGCCCCAGGGGGCTCACTGAAGCTTTCTTT.